The rows below give T cell receptor beta chains drawn from one sample of a study of human versus mouse CDR3 diversity and MHC coevolution. The protocol was immunoSEQ multiplex PCR, while the TCRdb copy is restricted to in-frame clones and leaves out a portion. The data hold some 80,000 clones, with roughly 92% observed a single time. The sequencing sample was made of naive CD4+ T cells from blood. These receptors all come from a person aged 30-69 years in good health. Each CDR3 is given with its conserved first and last residue. Each record gives: J gene, V gene, D gene, CDR3 DNA, CDR3 protein. A D gene is named only where the DNA matches it firmly.

TRBJ1-5	TRBV2	TRBD1	TGTGCCAGCAGTGAGGGCAGGGGGAGCACTCAGCCCCAGCATTTT	CASSEGRGSTQPQHF
TRBJ2-7	TRBV19	.	TGTGCCAGTAGGAGCTCCTACGAGCAGTACTTC	CASRSSYEQYF
TRBJ1-1	TRBV30	.	TGTGCCTGGAGTAGTTACTCTTGGGGGGACGACACTGAAGCTTTCTTT	CAWSSYSWGDDTEAFF
TRBJ2-7	TRBV6-1	.	TGTGCCAGCCAAAAGGGCGGGGCCTACGAGCAGTACTTC	CASQKGGAYEQYF
TRBJ2-3	TRBV5-1	.	TGCGCCAGCAGCTTGTCAGGGATGGTAATCACAGATACGCAGTATTTT	CASSLSGMVITDTQYF
TRBJ1-1	TRBV27	.	TGTGCCAGCAGTTTATACAGGCTGAACACTGAAGCTTTCTTT	CASSLYRLNTEAFF
TRBJ2-3	TRBV27	TRBD2	TGTGCCAGCAGTTCTCGACTAGCGGGGGGGCCATCAGATACGCAGTATTTT	CASSSRLAGGPSDTQYF
TRBJ2-3	TRBV5-1	.	TGCGCCAGCAGCGGGTCTAGCGTAACCGATACGCAGTATTTT	CASSGSSVTDTQYF
TRBJ1-1	TRBV29-1	.	TGCAGCGTTGCACAGAAGATGAACACTGAAGCTTTCTTT	CSVAQKMNTEAFF
TRBJ2-7	TRBV19	TRBD2	TGTGCCAGTAGACCCGGGCTAGCGGATCCCTACGAGCAGTACTTC	CASRPGLADPYEQYF
TRBJ2-7	TRBV2	.	TGTGCCAGCAGCATTGGGGACACTTTTTCTTACGAGCAGTACTTC	CASSIGDTFSYEQYF
TRBJ2-5	TRBV5-1	.	TGCGCCAGCAGTACTGGGGGCGGGGAGACCCAGTACTTC	CASSTGGGETQYF
TRBJ1-1	TRBV30	.	TGTGCCTGGACAGGTATGAACACTGAAGCTTTCTTT	CAWTGMNTEAFF
TRBJ1-1	TRBV5-1	.	TGCGCCAGCAGCTTGGAATTCACGGGGGGCACTGAAGCTTTCTTT	CASSLEFTGGTEAFF
TRBJ2-3	TRBV7-9	.	TGTGCCAGCAGCTTAGGGAGGACCACAGATACGCAGTATTTT	CASSLGRTTDTQYF
TRBJ2-3	TRBV5-1	.	TGCGCCAGCAGCTCCGGACAGCGCTTAATATCTAGCACAGATACGCAGTATTTT	CASSSGQRLISSTDTQYF
TRBJ2-2	TRBV18	TRBD1	TGTGCCAGCTCACCAAGACAGGGAAGGGACACCGGGGAGCTGTTTTTT	CASSPRQGRDTGELFF
TRBJ1-5	TRBV6-1	.	TGTGCCAGCAGTGAGATGGGGGGGAGTCAGCCCCAGCATTTT	CASSEMGGSQPQHF
TRBJ1-2	TRBV18	TRBD1	TGTGCCAGCTCAGGGACAGGGGAATATGGCTACACCTTC	CASSGTGEYGYTF
TRBJ2-1	TRBV4-1	.	TGCGCCAGCAGCCAAGATGCACAGGGAATTTATAATGAGCAGTTCTTC	CASSQDAQGIYNEQFF
TRBJ2-1	TRBV7-2	TRBD2	TGTGCCAGCAGCTTAGGGCTAGCGGGGGGGACCCAGTTCTTC	CASSLGLAGGTQFF
TRBJ2-7	TRBV6-5	TRBD2	TGTGCCAGCAGCTGGCGGGGGGGCAACTACGAGCAGTACTTC	CASSWRGGNYEQYF
TRBJ1-2	TRBV6-1	TRBD1	TGTGCCAGCAGTGAAAAGGGACAGGGGTTTAGATTGAGAGGCTACACCTTC	CASSEKGQGFRLRGYTF
TRBJ2-7	TRBV11-2	TRBD2	TGTGCCAGCAGCCATGGGACTAGCGGTGGCTCCTACGAGCAGTACTTC	CASSHGTSGGSYEQYF
TRBJ1-1	TRBV29-1	.	TGCAGCGTTGAAGGGGGACACTCGAACACTGAAGCTTTCTTT	CSVEGGHSNTEAFF
TRBJ2-5	TRBV5-4	.	TGTGCCAGCAGCCCGAGGGGGGACAGAGTACAAGAGACCCAGTACTTC	CASSPRGDRVQETQYF
TRBJ1-2	TRBV27	.	TGTGCCAGCAGTGTCCAGGCAACCTTACCATATGGCTACACCTTC	CASSVQATLPYGYTF
TRBJ2-2	TRBV30	TRBD1	TGTGCCTGGAGCCAGGGGGCGAACACCGGGGAGCTGTTTTTT	CAWSQGANTGELFF
TRBJ1-4	TRBV7-2	.	TGTGCCAGCAGCGGACAGCTTTCTGCAACTAATGAAAAACTGTTTTTT	CASSGQLSATNEKLFF
TRBJ1-4	TRBV2	.	TGTGCCAGCTGGAGGAGCAGGGGACCCACCGTTAATGAAAAACTGTTTTTT	CASWRSRGPTVNEKLFF
TRBJ1-2	TRBV11-2	TRBD1	TGTGCCAGCACCCGGACAGGGAGTAACCATGGCTACACCTTC	CASTRTGSNHGYTF
TRBJ1-2	TRBV6-5	TRBD1	TGTGCCAGCAGGCGGACAGGGTGGGATGGCTACACCTTC	CASRRTGWDGYTF
TRBJ1-3	TRBV18	.	TGTGCCAGCTCACCTGCCGGGACTTCTGGAAACACCATATATTTT	CASSPAGTSGNTIYF
TRBJ2-3	TRBV5-1	TRBD2	TGCGCCAGCAGCCCAGGACTAGCGGGTGGGGATACGCAGTATTTT	CASSPGLAGGDTQYF